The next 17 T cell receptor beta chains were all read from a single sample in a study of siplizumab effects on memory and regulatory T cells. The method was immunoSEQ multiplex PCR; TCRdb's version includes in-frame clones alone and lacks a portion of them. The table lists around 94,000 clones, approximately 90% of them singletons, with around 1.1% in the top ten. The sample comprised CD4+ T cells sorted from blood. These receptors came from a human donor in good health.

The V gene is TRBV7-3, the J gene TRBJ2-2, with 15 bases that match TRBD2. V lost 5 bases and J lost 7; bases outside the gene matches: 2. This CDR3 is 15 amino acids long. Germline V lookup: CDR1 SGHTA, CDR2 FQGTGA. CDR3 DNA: TGTGCCAGCAGCACGGGACTAGCGGGAGGCGGGGAGCTGTTTTTT. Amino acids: CASSTGLAGGGELFF.

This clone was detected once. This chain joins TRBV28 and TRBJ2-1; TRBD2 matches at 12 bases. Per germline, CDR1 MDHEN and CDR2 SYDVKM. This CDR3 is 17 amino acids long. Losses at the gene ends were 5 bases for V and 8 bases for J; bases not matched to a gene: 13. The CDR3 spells CASSPSPLAGGSYEQFF. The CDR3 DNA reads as TGTGCCAGCAGTCCGTCCCCACTAGCGGGAGGATCCTATGAGCAGTTCTTC.

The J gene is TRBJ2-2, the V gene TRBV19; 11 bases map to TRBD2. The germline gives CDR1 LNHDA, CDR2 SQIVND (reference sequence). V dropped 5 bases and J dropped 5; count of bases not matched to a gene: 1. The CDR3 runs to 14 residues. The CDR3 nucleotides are TGTGCCAGTAGTCCTAGCGGGAGGACCGGGGAGCTGTTTTTT. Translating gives CASSPSGRTGELFF.

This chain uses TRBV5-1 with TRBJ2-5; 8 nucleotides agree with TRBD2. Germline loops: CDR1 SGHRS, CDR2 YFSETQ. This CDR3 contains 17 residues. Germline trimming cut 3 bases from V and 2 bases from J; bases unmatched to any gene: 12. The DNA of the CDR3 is TGCGCCAGCAGCTCTGGCGCGGGACTAGATGGGCAAGAGACCCAGTACTTC. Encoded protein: CASSSGAGLDGQETQYF.

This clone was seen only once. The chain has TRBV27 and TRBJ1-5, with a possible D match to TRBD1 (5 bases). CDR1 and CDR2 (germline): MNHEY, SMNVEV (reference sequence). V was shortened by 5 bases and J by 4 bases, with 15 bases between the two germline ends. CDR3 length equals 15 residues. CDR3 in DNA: TGTGCCAGCAGTAATCACGGGGCCCCTAATCAGCCCCAGCATTTT. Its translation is CASSNHGAPNQPQHF.

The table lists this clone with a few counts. CDR3 residues: CASSLDGVSTDTQYF. CDR3 bases: TGCGCCAGCAGCTTGGACGGGGTATCCACAGATACGCAGTATTTT. The V call is TRBV5-1, the J call TRBJ2-3; the D gene is possibly TRBD2 (5 bases). CDR3 length equals 15 residues. Trimming removed 0 bases from V and 2 bases from J, with 10 bases in between. Germline V gives CDR1 SGHRS, CDR2 YFSETQ.

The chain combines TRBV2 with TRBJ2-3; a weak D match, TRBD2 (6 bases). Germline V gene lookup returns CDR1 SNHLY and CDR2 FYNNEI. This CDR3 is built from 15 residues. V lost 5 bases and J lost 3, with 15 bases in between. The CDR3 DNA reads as TGTGCCAGCAGTCGGGGGACCGCCGGGACAGATACGCAGTATTTT. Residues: CASSRGTAGTDTQYF.

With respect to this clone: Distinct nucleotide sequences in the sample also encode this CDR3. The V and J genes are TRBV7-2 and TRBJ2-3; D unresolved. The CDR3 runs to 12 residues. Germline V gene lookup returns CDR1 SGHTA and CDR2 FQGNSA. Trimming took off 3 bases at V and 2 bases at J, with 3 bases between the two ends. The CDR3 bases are TGTGCCAGCAGCTTGTACACAGATACGCAGTATTTT. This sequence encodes CASSLYTDTQYF.

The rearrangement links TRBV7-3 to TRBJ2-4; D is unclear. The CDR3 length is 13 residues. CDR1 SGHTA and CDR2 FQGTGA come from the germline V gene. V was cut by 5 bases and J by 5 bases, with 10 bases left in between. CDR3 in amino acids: CASSRTAENIQYF. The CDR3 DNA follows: TGTGCCAGCAGCCGGACGGCCGAAAACATTCAGTACTTC.

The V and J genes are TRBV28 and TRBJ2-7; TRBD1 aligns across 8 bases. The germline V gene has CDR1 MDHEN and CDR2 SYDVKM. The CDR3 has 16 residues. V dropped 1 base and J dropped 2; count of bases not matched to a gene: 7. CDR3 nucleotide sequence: TGTGCCAGCAGTTTATCCCTCGGACAGGGACCCTACGAGCAGTACTTC. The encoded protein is CASSLSLGQGPYEQYF. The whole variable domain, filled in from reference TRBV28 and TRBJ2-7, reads DVKVTQSSRYLVKRTGEKVFLECVQDMDHENMFWYRQDPGLGLRLIYFSYDVKMKEKGDIPEGYSVSREKKERFSLILESASTNQTSMYLCASSLSLGQGPYEQYFGPGTRLTVT.

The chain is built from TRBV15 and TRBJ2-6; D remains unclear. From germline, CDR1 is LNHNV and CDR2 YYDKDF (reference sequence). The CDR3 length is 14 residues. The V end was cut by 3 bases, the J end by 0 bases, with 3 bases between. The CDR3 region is CATSSNSGANVLTF. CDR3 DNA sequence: TGTGCCACCAGCAGTAACTCTGGGGCCAACGTCCTGACTTTC.

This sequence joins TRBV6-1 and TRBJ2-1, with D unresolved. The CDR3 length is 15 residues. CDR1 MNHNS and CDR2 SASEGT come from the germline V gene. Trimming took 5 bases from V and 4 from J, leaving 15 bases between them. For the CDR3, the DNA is TGTGCCAGCAGTTCTAATGATTGGAGTTACAATGAGCAGTTCTTC. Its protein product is CASSSNDWSYNEQFF.

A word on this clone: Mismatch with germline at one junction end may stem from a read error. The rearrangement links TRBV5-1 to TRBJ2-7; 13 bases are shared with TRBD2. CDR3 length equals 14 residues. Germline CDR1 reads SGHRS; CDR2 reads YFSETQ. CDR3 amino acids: CASRFGTSGERVFF. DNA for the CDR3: TGCGCCAGCCGCTTTGGGACTAGCGGGGAGAGGGTATTCTTC.

CDR3 DNA: TGTGCCAGCGGGGCTAAAAACATTCAGTACTTC. Protein product: CASGAKNIQYF. The chain uses TRBV6-6 and TRBJ2-4, with a weak D call TRBD1 (5 bases). The germline gives CDR1 MNHNY, CDR2 SVGAGI (reference sequence). This CDR3 region has 11 residues. With 8 bases removed from V and 4 bases from J, the gap between germline ends came to 6 bases.

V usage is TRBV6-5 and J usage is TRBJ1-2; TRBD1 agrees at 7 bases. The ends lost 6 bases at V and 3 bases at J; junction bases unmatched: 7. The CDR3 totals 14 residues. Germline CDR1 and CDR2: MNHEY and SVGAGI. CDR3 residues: CASSGQVNYYGYTF. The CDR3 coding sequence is TGTGCCAGCAGCGGACAGGTCAATTACTATGGCTACACCTTC.

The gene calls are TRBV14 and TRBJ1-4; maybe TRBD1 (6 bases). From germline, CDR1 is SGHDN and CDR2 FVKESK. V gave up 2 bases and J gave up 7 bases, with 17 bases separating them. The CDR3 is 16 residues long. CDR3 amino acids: CASSQWGAFRSEKLFF. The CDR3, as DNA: TGTGCCAGCAGCCAATGGGGGGCGTTTCGTAGTGAAAAACTGTTTTTT.

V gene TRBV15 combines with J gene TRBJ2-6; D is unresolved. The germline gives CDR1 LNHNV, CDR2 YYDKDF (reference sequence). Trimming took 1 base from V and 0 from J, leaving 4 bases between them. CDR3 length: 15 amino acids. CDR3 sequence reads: CATSRGLSGANVLTF. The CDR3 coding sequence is TGTGCCACCAGCAGAGGACTCTCTGGGGCCAACGTCCTGACTTTC.